The clone carrying this T cell receptor (beta chain) appeared a few times. The antigen remains undetermined. Reverse transcription of extracted RNA yielded cDNA, which provided the sequencing template. TCRdb keeps only in-frame clones here, not all; method: immunoSEQ multiplex PCR. This table holds about 180,000 clones, approximately 49% found once. Treatment reported: oral pan-JAK inhibitor, 5-10 mg twice daily. Alopecia areata patients gave lesional scalp punch biopsies and peripheral blood samples. Cell sorting was applied to PBMCs, and CD4+ and CD8+ T cells were collected. These data originate in a study of CD8+ T cells in alopecia areata. CDR3 size: 13 residues. Germline CDR1 SQVTM, CDR2 ANQGSEA. V lost 4 bases and J 2 bases, leaving 12 bases between the germline ends. Overall study results and limits: It was observed that many expanded lesional clones persisted in scalp and blood during tofacitinib. Clonality in lesional scalp, especially alopecia totalis/universalis, exceeded that of normal scalp.

The sequences come from CD8+ T cells sorted from blood, collected at week 52, from a patient treated with tofacitinib. The chain has TRBV29-1 and TRBJ2-7; tentative D call: TRBD1 (6 bases). The source of this sequence is a human donor with alopecia areata. CDR3 protein: CSVADRGTYEQYF. In nucleotides, the CDR3 is TGCAGCGTTGCGGACAGAGGCACCTACGAGCAGTACTTC.